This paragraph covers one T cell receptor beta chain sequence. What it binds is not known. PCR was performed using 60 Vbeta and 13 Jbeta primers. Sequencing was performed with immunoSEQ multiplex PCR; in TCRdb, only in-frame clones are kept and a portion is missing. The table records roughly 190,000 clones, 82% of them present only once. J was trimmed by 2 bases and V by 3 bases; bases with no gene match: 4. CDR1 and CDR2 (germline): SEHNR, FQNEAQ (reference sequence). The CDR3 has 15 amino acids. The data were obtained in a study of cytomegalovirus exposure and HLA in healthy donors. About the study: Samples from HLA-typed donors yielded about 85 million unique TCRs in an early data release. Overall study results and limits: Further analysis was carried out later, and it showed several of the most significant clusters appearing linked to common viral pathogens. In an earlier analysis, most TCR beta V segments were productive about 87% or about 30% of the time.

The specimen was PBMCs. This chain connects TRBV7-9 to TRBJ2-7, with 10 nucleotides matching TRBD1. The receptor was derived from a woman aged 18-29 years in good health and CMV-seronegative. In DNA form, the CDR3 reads TGTGCCAGCAGCTTCCCGGGACAGGGGACCTACGAGCAGTACTTC. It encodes CASSFPGQGTYEQYF. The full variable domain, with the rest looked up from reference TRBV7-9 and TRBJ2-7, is DTGVSQNPRHKITKRGQNVTFRCDPISEHNRLYWYRQTLGQGPEFLTYFQNEAQLEKSRLLSDRFSAERPKGSFSTLEIQRTEQGDSAMYLCASSFPGQGTYEQYFGPGTRLTVT.